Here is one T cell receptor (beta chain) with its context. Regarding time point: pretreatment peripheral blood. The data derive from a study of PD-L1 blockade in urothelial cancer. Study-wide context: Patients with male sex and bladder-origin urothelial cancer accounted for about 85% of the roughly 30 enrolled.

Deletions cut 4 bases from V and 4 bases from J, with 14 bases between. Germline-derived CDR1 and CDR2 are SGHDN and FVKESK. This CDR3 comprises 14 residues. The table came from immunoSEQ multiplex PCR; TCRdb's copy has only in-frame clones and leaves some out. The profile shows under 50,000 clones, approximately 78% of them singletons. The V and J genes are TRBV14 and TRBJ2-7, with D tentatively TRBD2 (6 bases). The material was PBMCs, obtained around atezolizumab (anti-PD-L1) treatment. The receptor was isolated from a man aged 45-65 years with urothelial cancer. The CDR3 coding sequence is TGTGCCAGCAGCCCTGGGACTTACCTTTACGAGCAGTACTTC. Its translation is CASSPGTYLYEQYF.